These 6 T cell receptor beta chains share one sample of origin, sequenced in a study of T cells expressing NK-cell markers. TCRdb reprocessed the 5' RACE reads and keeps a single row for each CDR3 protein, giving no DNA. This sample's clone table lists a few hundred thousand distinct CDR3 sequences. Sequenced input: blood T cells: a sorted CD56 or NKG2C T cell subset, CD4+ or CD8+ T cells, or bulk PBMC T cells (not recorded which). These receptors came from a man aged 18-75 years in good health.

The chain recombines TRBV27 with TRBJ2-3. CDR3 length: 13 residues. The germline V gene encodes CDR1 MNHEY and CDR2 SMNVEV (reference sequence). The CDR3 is CASSPFVWDTQYF.

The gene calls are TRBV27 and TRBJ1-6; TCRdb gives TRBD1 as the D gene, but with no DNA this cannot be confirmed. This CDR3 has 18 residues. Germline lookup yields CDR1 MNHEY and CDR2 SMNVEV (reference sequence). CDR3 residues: CASSLVKGFSSYNSPLHF.

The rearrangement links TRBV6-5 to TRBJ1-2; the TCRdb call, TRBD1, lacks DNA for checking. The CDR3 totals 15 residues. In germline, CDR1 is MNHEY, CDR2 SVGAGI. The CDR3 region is CASSYSRGGAPGYTF.

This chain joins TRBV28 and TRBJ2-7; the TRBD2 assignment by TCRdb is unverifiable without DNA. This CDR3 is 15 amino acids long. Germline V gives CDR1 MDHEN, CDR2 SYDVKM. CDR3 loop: CASSQAGSSSYEQYF.

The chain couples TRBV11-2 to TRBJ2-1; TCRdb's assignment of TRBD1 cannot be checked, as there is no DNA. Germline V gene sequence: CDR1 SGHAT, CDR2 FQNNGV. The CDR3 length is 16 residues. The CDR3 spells CASSSYRGPSYNEQFF.

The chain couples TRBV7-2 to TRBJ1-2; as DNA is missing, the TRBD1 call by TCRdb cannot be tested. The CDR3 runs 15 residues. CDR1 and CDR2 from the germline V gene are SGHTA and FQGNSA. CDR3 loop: CASSLYSGGVYGYTF. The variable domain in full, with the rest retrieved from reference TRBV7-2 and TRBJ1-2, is GAGVSQSPSNKVTEKGKDVELRCDPISGHTALYWYRQSLGQGLEFLIYFQGNSAPDKSGLPSDRFSAERTGGSVSTLTIQRTQQEDSAVYLCASSLYSGGVYGYTFGSGTRLTVV.